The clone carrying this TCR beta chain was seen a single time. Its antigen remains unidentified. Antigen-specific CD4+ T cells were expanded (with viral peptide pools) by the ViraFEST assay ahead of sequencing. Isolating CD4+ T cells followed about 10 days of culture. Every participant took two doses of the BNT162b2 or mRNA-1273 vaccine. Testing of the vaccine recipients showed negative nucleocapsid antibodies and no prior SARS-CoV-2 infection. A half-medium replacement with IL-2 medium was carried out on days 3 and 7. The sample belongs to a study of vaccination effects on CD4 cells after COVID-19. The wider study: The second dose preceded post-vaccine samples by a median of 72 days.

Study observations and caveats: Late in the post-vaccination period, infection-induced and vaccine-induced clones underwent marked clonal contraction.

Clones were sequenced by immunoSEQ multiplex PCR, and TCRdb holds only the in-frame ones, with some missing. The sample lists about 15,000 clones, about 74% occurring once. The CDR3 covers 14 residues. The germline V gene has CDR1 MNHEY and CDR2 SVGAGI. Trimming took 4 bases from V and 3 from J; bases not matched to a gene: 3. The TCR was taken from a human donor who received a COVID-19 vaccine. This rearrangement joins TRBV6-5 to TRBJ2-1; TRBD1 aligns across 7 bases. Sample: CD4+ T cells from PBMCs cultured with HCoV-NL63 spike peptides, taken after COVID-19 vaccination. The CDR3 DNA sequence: TGTGCCAGCAGTTCAAACAGGGGCTACAATGAGCAGTTCTTC. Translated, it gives CASSSNRGYNEQFF.